One TCR beta chain is described in this entry. This sample stems from a study of CD8+CD57+ T cells in acquired aplastic anemia. Genomic DNA, serving as template, underwent TCR beta VDJ and CDR3 profiling. TCRdb recomputed calls from the reads with MiXCR, one row per CDR3 protein. The sample holds 180,000 or so distinct CDR3 sequences, approximately 48% seen once. Previously, flow cytometry had revealed CD8+CD57+ cell expansion in the patients chosen for sequencing. CDR1 and CDR2 (germline): MGHDK, SYGVNS. The CDR3 sequence is 15 residues long. The J segment lost 1 base and the V segment lost 4 bases, leaving 7 bases of the junction unmatched.

J is TRBJ2-7 and V is TRBV25-1, with 7 bases fitting TRBD2. The clonotype comes from a human donor with aplastic anemia. The sample consisted of sorted CD4+, CD8+, or CD8+CD57+ T cells (not recorded which) from PBMCs. CDR3: CASSASSSGSYEQYF. The DNA of the CDR3 is TGTGCCAGCAGTGCTAGTAGTAGCGGGTCCTACGAGCAGTACTTC.